This T cell receptor beta chain was identified during a study of OX40 agonist ivuxolimab in advanced cancers. Per the germline V gene, CDR1 is SGHDT and CDR2 is YYEEEE. Trimming shortened V by 3 bases and J by 3 bases, and 10 bases separated the two germline ends. The CDR3 runs 13 residues. Clones were sequenced by immunoSEQ multiplex PCR, and TCRdb holds only the in-frame ones, with some missing. This table holds approximately 39,000 clones, approximately 79% found once. The sample consisted of CD4+ or CD8+ T cells sorted from blood, taken in a trial of the OX40 agonist ivuxolimab. The source of this sequence is an adult with an advanced solid tumor such as melanoma, head and neck, liver or kidney cancer. This chain links TRBV5-6 with TRBJ2-7; D unclear. CDR3 amino acids: CASSYGPHYEQYF. Written as DNA, the CDR3 is TGTGCCAGCAGCTACGGACCCCACTACGAGCAGTACTTC. The whole variable domain, filled in from reference TRBV5-6 and TRBJ2-7, reads DAGVTQSPTHLIKTRGQQVTLRCSPKSGHDTVSWYQQALGQGPQFIFQYYEEEERQRGNFPDRFSGHQFPNYSSELNVNALLLGDSALYLCASSYGPHYEQYFGPGTRLTVT.